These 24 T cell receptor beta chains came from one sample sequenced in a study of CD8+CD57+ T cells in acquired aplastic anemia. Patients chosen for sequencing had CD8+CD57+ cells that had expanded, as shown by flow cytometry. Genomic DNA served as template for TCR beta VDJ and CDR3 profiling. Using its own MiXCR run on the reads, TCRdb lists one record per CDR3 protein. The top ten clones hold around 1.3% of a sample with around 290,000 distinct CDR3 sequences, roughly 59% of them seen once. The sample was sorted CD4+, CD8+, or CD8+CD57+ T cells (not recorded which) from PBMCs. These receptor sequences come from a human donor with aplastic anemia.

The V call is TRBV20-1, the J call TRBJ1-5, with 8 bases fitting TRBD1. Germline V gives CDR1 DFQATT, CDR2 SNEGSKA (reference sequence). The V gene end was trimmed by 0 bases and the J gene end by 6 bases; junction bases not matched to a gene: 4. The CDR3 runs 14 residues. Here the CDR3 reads CSAREAGGSQPQHF. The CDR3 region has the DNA TGCAGTGCTAGAGAGGCAGGGGGCAGTCAGCCCCAGCATTTT.

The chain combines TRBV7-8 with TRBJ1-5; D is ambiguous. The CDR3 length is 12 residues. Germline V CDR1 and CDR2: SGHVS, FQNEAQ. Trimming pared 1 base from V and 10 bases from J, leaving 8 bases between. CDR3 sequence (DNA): TGTGCCAGCAGCTTAGAGGGCGTCCCCCAGCATTTT. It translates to CASSLEGVPQHF.

The CDR3 nucleotides read TGTGCCAGCCGCGGACAGGGGGCCTATGGCTACACCTTC. It translates to CASRGQGAYGYTF. The chain joins TRBV7-2 to TRBJ1-2; 11 nucleotides match TRBD1. V shed 8 bases, J shed 4 bases, and the junction held 3 bases outside the gene matches. The CDR3 has 13 residues. Germline assignment: CDR1 SGHTA and CDR2 FQGNSA.

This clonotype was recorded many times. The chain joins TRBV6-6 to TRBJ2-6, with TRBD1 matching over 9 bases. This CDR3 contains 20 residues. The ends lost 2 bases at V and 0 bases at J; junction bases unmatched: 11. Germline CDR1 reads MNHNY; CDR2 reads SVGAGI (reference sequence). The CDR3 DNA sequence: TGTGCCAGCAGTTACATATCAACAGGGGGCTCTCTCTCTGGGGCCAACGTCCTGACTTTC. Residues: CASSYISTGGSLSGANVLTF.

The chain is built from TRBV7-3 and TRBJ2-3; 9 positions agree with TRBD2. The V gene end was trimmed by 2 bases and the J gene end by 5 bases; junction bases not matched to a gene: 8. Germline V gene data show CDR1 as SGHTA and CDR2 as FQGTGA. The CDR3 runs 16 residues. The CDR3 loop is CASSLFSGSIRDTQYF. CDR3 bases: TGTGCCAGCAGCTTATTTAGCGGGAGTATTAGAGATACGCAGTATTTT.

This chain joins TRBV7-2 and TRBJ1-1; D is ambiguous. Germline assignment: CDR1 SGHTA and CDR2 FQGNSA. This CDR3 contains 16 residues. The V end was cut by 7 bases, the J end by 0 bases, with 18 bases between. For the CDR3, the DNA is TGTGCCAGCACACTTACCCACGACTTTTTGAACACTGAAGCTTTCTTT. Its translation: CASTLTHDFLNTEAFF.

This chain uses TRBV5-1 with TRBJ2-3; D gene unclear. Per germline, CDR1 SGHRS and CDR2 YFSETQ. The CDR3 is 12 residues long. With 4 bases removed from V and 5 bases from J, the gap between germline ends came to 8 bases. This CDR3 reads CASSPERDTQYF. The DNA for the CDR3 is TGCGCCAGCAGCCCTGAGCGAGATACGCAGTATTTT.

CDR3 DNA sequence: TGTGCCAGCAGCCCGGGACGTGAAAATTCACCCCTCCACTTT. Its protein product is CASSPGRENSPLHF. J is TRBJ1-6 and V is TRBV11-2, with D perhaps TRBD1 (5 bases). Germline values: CDR1 SGHAT, CDR2 FQNNGV. CDR3 length: 14 residues. The V end was cut by 5 bases, the J end by 7 bases, with 12 bases between.

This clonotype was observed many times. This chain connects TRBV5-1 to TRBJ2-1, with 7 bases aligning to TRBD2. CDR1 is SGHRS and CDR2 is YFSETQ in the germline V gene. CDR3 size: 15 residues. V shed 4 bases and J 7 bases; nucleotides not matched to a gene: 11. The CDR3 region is CASSIKSSGGNEQFF. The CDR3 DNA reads TGCGCCAGCAGCATTAAATCTAGCGGTGGAAATGAGCAGTTCTTC.

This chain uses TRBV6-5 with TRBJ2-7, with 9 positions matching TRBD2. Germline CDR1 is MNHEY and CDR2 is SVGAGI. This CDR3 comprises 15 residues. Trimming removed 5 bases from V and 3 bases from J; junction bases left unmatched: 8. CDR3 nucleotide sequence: TGTGCCAGCAGTCGCCAGGGCGGGGGGGACTACGAGCAGTACTTC. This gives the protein CASSRQGGGDYEQYF.

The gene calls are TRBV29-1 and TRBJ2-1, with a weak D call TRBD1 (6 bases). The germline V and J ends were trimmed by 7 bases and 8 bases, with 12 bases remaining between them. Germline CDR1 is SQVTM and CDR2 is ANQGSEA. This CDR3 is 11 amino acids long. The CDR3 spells CSGIQGDEQFF. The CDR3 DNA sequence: TGCAGCGGTATACAGGGCGATGAGCAGTTCTTC.

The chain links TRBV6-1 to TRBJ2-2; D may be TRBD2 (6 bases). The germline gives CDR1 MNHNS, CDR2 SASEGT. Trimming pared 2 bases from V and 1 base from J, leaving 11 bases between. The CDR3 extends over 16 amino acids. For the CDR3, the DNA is TGTGCCAGCAGTGAACCCCGGGGGAGGAACACCGGGGAGCTGTTTTTT. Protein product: CASSEPRGRNTGELFF.

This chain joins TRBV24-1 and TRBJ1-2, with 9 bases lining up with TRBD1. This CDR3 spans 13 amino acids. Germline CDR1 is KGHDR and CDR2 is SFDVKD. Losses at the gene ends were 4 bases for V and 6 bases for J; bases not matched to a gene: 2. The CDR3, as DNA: TGTGCCACCAGTGACCGGACAGGGGATGGCTACACCTTC. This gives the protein CATSDRTGDGYTF.

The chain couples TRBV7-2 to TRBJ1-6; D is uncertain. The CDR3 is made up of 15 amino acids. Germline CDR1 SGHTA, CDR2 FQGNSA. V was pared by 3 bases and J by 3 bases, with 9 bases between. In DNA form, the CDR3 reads TGTGCCAGCAGCTTGAAGGCAGGCTATAATTCACCCCTCCACTTT. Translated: CASSLKAGYNSPLHF.

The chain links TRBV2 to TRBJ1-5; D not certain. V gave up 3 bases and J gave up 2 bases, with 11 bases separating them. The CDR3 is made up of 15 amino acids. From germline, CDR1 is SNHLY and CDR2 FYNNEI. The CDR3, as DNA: TGTGCCAGCAGTGATCCCCCCAGCGGCAATCAGCCCCAGCATTTT. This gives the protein CASSDPPSGNQPQHF.

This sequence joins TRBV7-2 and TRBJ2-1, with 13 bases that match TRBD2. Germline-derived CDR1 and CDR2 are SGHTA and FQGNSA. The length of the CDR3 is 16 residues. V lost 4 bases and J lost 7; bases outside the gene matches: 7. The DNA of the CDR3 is TGTGCCAGCAGCTCCTGCGGACTAGCGGGAGATAATGAGCAGTTCTTC. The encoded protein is CASSSCGLAGDNEQFF.

The CDR3 reads CSASAGRRNTF. The DNA of the CDR3 is TGCAGTGCTAGCGCGGGACGTCGAAACACCTTC. The J gene is TRBJ1-2, the V gene TRBV20-1; weak D call: TRBD1 (5 bases). The CDR3 has 11 residues. Germline loops: CDR1 DFQATT, CDR2 SNEGSKA (reference sequence). Trimming removed 3 bases from V and 12 bases from J, with 14 bases in between.

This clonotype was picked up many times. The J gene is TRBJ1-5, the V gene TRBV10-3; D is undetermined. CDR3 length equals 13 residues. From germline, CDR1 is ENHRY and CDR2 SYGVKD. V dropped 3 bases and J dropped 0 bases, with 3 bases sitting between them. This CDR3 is CAISENSNQPQHF. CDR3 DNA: TGTGCCATCAGTGAAAATAGCAATCAGCCCCAGCATTTT.

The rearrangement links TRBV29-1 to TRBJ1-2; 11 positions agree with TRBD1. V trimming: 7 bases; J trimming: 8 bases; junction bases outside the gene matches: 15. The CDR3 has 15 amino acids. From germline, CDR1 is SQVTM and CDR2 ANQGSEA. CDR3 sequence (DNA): TGCAGCGCTTGGGACAGGGGGGAGCTATGGGGAGGCTACACCTTC. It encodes CSAWDRGELWGGYTF.

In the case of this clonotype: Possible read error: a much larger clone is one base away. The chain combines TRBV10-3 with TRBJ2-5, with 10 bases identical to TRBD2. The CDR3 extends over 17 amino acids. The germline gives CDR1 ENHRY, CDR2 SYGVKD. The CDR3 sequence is CASSYGLAGARGEAQYF. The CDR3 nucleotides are TGTGCCAGCAGTTACGGGCTAGCGGGGGCCAGGGGAGAGGCCCAGTACTTC.

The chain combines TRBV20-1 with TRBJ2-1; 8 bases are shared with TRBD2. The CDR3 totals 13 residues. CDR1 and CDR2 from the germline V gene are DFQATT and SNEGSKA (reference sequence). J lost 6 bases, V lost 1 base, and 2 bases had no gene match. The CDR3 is CSARVAGGNEQFF. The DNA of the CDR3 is TGCAGTGCTAGAGTTGCGGGGGGCAATGAGCAGTTCTTC.

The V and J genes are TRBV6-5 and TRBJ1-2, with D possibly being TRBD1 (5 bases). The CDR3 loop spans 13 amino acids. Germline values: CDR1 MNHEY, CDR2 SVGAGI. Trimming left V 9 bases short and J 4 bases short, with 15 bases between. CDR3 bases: TGTGCCAGTGGGGACTTTTCGGGCTATGGCTACACCTTC. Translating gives CASGDFSGYGYTF.

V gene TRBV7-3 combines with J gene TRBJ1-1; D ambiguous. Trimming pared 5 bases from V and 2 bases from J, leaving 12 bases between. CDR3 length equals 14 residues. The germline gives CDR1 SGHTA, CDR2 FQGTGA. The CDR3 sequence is CASSPSKANTEAFF. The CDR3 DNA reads TGTGCCAGCAGCCCGAGTAAGGCTAACACTGAAGCTTTCTTT.

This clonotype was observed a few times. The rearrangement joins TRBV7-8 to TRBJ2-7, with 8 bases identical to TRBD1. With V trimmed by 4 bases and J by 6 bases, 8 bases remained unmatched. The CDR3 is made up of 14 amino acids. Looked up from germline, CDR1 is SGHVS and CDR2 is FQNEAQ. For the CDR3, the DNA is TGTGCCAGCAGCTCCGGACAGGGTTTGGGCGAGCAGTACTTC. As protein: CASSSGQGLGEQYF.